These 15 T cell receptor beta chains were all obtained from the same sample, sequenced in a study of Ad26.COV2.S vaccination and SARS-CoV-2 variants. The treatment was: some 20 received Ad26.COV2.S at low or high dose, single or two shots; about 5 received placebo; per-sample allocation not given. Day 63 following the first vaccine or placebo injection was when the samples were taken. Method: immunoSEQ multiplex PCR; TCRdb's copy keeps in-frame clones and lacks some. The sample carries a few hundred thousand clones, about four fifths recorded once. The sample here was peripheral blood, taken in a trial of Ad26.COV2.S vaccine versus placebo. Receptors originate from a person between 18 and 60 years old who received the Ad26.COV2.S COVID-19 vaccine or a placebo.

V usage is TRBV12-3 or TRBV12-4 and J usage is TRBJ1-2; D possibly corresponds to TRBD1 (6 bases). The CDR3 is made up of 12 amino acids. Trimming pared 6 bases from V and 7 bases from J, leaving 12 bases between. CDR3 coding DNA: TGTGCCAGCAGCTACTACAGGGTTGGCTACACCTTC. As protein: CASSYYRVGYTF.

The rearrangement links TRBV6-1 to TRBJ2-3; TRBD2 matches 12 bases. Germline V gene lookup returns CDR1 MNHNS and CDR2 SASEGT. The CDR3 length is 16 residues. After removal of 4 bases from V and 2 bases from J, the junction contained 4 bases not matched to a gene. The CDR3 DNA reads TGTGCCAGCAGTGGAGGACTAGCGGGACTCACAGATACGCAGTATTTT. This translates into CASSGGLAGLTDTQYF.

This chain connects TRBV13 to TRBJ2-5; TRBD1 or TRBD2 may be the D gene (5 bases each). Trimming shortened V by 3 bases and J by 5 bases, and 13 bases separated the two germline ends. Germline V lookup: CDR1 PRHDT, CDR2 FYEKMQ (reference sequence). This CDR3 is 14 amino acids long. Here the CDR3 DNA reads TGTGCCAGCAGCTTGGTCGGGGACGGGGAGACCCAGTACTTC. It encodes CASSLVGDGETQYF.

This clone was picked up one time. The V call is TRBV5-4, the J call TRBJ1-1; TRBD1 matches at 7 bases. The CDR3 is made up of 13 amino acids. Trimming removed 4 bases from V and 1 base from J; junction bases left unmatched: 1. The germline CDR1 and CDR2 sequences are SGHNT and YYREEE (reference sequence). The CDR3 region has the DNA TGTGCCAGCAGCCGGGACAGGAACACTGAAGCTTTCTTT. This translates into CASSRDRNTEAFF.

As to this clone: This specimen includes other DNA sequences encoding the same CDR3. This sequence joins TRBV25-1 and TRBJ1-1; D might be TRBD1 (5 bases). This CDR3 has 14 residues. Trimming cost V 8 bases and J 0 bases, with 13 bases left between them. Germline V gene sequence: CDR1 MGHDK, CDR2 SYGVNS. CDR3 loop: CASSGQGMNTEAFF. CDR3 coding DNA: TGTGCCAGCTCCGGTCAGGGCATGAACACTGAAGCTTTCTTT.

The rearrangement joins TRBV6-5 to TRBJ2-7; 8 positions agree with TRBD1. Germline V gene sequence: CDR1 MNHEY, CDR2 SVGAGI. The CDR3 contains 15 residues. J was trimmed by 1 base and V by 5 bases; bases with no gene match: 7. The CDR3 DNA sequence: TGTGCCAGCAGTCGCCGACAGGGGAGGTCCTACGAGCAGTACTTC. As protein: CASSRRQGRSYEQYF.

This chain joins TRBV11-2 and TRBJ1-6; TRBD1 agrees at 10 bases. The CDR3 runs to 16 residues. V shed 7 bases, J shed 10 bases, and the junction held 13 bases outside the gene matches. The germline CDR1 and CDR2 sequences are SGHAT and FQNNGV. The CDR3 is CASTLRQGAIGSPLHF. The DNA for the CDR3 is TGTGCCAGCACATTAAGACAGGGGGCGATTGGATCACCCCTCCACTTT. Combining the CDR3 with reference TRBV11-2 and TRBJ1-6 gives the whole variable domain EAGVAQSPRYKIIEKRQSVAFWCNPISGHATLYWYQQILGQGPKLLIQFQNNGVVDDSQLPKDRFSAERLKGVDSTLKIQPAKLEDSAVYLCASTLRQGAIGSPLHFGNGTRLTVT.

Here the CDR3 reads CASSKASYEQYF. CDR3 nucleotides: TGTGCCAGCAGCAAGGCCTCCTACGAGCAGTACTTC. The J gene is TRBJ2-7, the V gene TRBV21-1; the tabulated D call, TRBD1, remains unverified against the DNA. TRBV21-1 is a documented pseudogene. This CDR3 is 12 amino acids long.

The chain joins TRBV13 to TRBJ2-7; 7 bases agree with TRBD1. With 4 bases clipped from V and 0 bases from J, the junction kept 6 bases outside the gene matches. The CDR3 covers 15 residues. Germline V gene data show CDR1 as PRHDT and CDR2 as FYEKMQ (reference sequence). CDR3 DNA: TGTGCCAGCAGCTCGTCCGACAGGGACTCCTACGAGCAGTACTTC. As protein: CASSSSDRDSYEQYF.

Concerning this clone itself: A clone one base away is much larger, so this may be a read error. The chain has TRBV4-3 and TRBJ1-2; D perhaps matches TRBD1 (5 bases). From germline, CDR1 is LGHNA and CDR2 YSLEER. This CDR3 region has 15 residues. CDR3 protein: CARSRRGGTNYGYTF. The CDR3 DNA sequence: TGCGCCCGCAGCCGGAGGGGAGGGACTAACTATGGCTACACCTTC.

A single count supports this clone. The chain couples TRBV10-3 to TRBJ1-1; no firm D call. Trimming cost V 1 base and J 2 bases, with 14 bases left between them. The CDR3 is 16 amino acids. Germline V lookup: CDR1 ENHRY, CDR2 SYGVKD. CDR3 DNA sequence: TGTGCCATCAGTGAGTTTATTAGGGAGGGAAACACTGAAGCTTTCTTT. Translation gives CAISEFIREGNTEAFF.

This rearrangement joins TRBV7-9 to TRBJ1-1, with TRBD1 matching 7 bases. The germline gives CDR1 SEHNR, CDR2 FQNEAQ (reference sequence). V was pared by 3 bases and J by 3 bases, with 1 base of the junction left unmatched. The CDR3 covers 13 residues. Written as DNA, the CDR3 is TGTGCCAGCAGCTTTGGGACAGACACTGAAGCTTTCTTT. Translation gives CASSFGTDTEAFF.

CDR3 region: CASGLEGPTDTQYF. CDR3 in DNA: TGTGCTAGTGGTTTGGAGGGGCCTACAGATACGCAGTATTTT. The chain carries TRBV12-5 and TRBJ2-3, with D maybe TRBD1 (5 bases). With 1 base removed from V and 3 bases from J, the gap between germline ends came to 8 bases. Germline CDR1 reads LGHNT; CDR2 reads FRNRAP. The CDR3 sequence is 14 residues long. The full variable domain, its missing parts supplied by reference TRBV12-5 and TRBJ2-3, is DARVTQTPRHKVTEMGQEVTMRCQPILGHNTVFWYRQTMMQGLELLAYFRNRAPLDDSGMPKDRFSAEMPDATLATLKIQPSEPRDSAVYFCASGLEGPTDTQYFGPGTRLTVL.

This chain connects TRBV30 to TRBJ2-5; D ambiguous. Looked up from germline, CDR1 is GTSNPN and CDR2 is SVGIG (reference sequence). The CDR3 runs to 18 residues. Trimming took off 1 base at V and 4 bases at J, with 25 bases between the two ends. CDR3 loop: CAWSDSSGMAGQAETQYF. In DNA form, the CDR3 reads TGTGCCTGGAGTGACTCGTCTGGGATGGCAGGTCAAGCAGAGACCCAGTACTTC.

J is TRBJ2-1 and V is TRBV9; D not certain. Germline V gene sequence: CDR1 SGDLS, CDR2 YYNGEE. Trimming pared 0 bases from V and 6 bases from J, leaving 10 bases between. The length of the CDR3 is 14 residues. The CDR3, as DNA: TGTGCCAGCAGCGTAGTTGCCTCGACCAATGAGCAGTTCTTC. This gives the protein CASSVVASTNEQFF.